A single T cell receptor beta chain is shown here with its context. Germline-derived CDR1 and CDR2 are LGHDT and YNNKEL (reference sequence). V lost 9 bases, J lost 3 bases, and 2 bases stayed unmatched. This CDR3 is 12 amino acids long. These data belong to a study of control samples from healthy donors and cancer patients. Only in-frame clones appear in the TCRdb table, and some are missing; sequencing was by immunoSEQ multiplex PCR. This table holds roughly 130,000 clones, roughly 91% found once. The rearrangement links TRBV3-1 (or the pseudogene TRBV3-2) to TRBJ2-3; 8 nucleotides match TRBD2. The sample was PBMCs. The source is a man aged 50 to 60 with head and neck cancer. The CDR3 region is CASRGGTDTQYF. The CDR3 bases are TGTGCCAGTCGGGGGGGAACAGATACGCAGTATTTT.